One T cell receptor beta chain is described in this entry. Its cognate antigen is unknown. These data come from a study of cytomegalovirus exposure and HLA in healthy donors. Study findings and constraints: Sequencing had likely introduced a cluster of highly shared sequence variants as an artifact.

With V trimmed by 3 bases and J by 2 bases, 8 bases remained unmatched. The germline gives CDR1 KGHSH, CDR2 LQKENI. The CDR3 is made up of 16 amino acids. Use of 60 Vbeta and 13 Jbeta primers characterized the PCR. Original processing notes: Later, an analysis found about 77 million unique TCR beta chains, and about 9.9 million of these were shared. Sequenced by immunoSEQ multiplex PCR; TCRdb stores in-frame clones only, minus some. V and J calls plus clone size are reproduced from that table; the DNA served to infer D and trimming. The data show 150,000 to 200,000 clones, 75% seen once. The sequence was obtained from a woman between 50 and 59 years old in good health and CMV-seropositive. The sequenced sample consisted of PBMCs. The chain uses TRBV18 and TRBJ2-3; 7 bases fit TRBD2. In nucleotides, the CDR3 is TGTGCCAGCTCACCGTTCCGGACTAGGACCACAGATACGCAGTATTTT. It codes for CASSPFRTRTTDTQYF.